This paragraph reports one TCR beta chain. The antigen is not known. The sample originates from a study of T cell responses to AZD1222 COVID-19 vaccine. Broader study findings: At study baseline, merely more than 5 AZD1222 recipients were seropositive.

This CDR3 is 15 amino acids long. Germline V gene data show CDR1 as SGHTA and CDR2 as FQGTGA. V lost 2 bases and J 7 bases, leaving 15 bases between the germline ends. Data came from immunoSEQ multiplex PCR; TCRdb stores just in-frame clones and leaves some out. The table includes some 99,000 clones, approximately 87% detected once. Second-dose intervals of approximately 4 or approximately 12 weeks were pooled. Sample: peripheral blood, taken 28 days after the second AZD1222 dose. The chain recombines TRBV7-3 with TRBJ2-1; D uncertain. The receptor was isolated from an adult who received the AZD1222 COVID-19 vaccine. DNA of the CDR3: TGTGCCAGCAGCTTAGGCCGACATAAGGAGAATGAGCAGTTCTTC. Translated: CASSLGRHKENEQFF.